The T cell receptor beta chain described here comes from a study of cytotoxic CD8 clonotypes in ibrutinib-treated CLL. Whole-study results and caveats: Measured clonality at baseline was greater than in age-matched healthy donors and tracked with circulating CD8+ T-cell counts. Sustained-remission and progressing patients diverged in sampling times.

Germline CDR1 and CDR2: SNHLY and FYNNEI. The V and J ends lost 7 bases and 4 bases respectively, with 10 bases between them. There are 12 residues in the CDR3. Depths of 1 in 200,000 to 1 in 1 million T cells were the sequencing target. Sequencing was performed with immunoSEQ multiplex PCR; in TCRdb, only in-frame clones are kept and a portion is missing. This sample has about 68,000 clones; about two thirds occur once, and the top ten carry roughly 5.9%. The authors obtained 1.5 to 2.5 micrograms of genomic DNA from cryopreserved PBMCs for TCR beta libraries. With regard to this clone: Its antigen is not identified.

Material: PBMCs, obtained after 12 months of ibrutinib treatment. The receptor comes from a human donor with chronic lymphocytic leukemia. J is TRBJ1-2 and V is TRBV2; D might be TRBD1 (6 bases). CDR3 sequence reads: CASNQGSYGYTF. CDR3 coding DNA: TGTGCCAGCAATCAGGGGTCCTATGGCTACACCTTC.